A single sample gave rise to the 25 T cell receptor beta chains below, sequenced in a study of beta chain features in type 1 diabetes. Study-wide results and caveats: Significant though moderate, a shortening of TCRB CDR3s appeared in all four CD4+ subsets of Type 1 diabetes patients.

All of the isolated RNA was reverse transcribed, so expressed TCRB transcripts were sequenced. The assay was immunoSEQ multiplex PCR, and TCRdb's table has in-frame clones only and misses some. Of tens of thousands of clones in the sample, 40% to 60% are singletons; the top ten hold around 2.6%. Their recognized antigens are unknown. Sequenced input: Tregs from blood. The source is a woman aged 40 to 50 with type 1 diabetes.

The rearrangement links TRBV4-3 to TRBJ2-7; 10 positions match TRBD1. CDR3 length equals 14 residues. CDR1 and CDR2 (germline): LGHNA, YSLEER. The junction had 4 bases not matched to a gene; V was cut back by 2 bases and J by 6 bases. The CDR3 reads CASSQQTGGPEQYF. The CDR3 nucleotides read TGCGCCAGCAGCCAACAGACAGGGGGCCCCGAGCAGTACTTC.

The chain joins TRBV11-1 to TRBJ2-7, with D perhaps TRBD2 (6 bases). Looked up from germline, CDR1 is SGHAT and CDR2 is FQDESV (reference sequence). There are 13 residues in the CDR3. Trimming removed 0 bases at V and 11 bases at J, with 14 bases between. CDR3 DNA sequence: TGTGCCAGCAGCTTAGCGGGCGGGGTGATGAAGTACTTC. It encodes CASSLAGGVMKYF.

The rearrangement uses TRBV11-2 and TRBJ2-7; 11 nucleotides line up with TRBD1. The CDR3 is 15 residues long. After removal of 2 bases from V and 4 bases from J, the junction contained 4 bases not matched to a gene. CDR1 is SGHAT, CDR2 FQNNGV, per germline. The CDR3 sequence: CASSLIGTGGYEQYF. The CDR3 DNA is TGTGCCAGCAGCTTAATCGGGACAGGGGGTTACGAGCAGTACTTC.

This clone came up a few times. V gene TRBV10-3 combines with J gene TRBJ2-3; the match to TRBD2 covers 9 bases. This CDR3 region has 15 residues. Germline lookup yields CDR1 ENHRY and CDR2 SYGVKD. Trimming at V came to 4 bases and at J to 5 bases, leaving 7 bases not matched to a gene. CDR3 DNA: TGTGCCATCAGTGGCTTCGGAGCGGGAGGAGATACGCAGTATTTT. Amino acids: CAISGFGAGGDTQYF.

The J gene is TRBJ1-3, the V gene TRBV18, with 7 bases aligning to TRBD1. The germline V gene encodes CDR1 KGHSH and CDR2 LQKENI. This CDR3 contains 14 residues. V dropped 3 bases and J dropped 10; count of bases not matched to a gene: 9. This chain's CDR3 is CASSPGQSLETIYF. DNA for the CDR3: TGTGCCAGCTCACCGGGACAGTCCCTGGAGACCATATATTTT.

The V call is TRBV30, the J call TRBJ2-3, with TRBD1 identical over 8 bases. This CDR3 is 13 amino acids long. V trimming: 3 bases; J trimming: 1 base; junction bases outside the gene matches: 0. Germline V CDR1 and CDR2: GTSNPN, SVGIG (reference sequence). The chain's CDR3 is CAWRGQGTDTQYF. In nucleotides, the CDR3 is TGTGCCTGGAGGGGACAGGGCACAGATACGCAGTATTTT.

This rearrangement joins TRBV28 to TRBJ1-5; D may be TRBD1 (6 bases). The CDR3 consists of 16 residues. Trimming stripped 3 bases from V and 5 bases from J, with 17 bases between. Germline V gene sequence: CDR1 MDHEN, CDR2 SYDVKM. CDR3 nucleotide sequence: TGTGCCAGCAGTTTTGAAGCAGGACAGCAGGATCAGCCCCAGCATTTT. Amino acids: CASSFEAGQQDQPQHF.

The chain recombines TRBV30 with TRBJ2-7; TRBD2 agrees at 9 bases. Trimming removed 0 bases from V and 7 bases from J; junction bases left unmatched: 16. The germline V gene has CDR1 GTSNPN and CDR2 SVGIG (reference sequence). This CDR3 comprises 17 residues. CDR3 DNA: TGTGCCTGGAGTGTAAGAGGGCTAGCGGGGACTCTTAGAGAGCAGTACTTC. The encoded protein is CAWSVRGLAGTLREQYF. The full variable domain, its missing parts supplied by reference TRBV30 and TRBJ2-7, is SQTIHQWPATLVQPVGSPLSLECTVEGTSNPNLYWYRQAAGRGLQLLFYSVGIGQISSEVPQNLSASRPQDRQFILSSKKLLLSDSGFYLCAWSVRGLAGTLREQYFGPGTRLTVT.

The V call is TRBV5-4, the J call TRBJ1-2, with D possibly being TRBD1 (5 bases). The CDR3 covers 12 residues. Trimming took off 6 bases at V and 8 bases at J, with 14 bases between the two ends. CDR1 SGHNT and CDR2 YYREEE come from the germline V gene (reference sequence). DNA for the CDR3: TGTGCCAGCACCTTCGAGGCAGGGGGCTACACCTTC. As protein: CASTFEAGGYTF.

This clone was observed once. The CDR3 DNA reads as TGTGCCAGCAGTCCCCCACAGGGGGTTGGTAATGAAAAACTGTTTTTT. Protein: CASSPPQGVGNEKLFF. This chain uses TRBV28 with TRBJ1-4; 8 nucleotides line up with TRBD1. Unmatched junction bases numbered 9, after V lost 5 bases and J lost 4 bases. The CDR3 is 16 amino acids. Germline V gene lookup returns CDR1 MDHEN and CDR2 SYDVKM.

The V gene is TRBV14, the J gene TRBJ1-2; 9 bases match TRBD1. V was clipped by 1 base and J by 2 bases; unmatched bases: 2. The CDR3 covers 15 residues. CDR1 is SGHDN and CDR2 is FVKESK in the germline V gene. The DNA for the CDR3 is TGTGCCAGCAGCCAAGGAGACAGGGGGAACTATGGCTACACCTTC. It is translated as CASSQGDRGNYGYTF.

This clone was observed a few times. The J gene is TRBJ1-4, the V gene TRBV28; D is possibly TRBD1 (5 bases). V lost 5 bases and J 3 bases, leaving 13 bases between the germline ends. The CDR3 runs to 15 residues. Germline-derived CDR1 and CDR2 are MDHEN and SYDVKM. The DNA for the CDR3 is TGTGCCAGCAGTCCCACAGGAGCTGCTAATGAAAAACTGTTTTTT. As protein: CASSPTGAANEKLFF.

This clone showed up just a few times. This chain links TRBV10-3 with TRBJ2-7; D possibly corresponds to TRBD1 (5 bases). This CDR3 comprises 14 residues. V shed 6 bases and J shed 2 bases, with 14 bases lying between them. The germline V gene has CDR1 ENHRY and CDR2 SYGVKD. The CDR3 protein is CAIRTTVPPYEQYF. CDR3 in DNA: TGTGCCATCAGGACGACAGTCCCGCCCTACGAGCAGTACTTC.

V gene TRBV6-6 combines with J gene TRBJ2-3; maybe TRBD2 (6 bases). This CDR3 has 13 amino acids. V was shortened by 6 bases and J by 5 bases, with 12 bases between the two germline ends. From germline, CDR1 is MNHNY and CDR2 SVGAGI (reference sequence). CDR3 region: CASSSGLRDTQYF. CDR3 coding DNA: TGTGCCAGCAGCTCGGGACTCAGAGATACGCAGTATTTT.

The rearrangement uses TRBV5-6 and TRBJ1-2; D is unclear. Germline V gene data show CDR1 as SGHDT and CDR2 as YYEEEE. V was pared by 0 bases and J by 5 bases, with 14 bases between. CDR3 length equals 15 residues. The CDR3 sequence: CASSLGRTVLYGYTF. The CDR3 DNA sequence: TGTGCCAGCAGCTTGGGAAGGACTGTTCTGTATGGCTACACCTTC.

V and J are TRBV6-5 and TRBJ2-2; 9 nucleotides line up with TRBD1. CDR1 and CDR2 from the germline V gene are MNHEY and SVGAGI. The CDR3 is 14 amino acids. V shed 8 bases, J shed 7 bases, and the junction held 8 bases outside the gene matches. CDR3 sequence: CASSKQGADGELFF. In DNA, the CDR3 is TGTGCCAGCTCTAAACAGGGGGCGGACGGGGAGCTGTTTTTT.

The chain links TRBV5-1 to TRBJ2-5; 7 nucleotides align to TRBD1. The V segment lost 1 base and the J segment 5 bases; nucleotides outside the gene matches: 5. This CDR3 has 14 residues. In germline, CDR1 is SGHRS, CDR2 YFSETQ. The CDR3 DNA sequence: TGCGCCAGCAGCTTGATGGGACAGCGGGAGACCCAGTACTTC. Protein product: CASSLMGQRETQYF.

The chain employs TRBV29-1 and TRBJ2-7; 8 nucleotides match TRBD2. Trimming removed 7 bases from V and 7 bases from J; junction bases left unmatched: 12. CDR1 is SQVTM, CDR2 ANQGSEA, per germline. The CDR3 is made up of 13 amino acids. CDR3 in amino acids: CSGYSGATGEQYF. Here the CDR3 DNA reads TGCAGCGGGTATAGCGGGGCCACAGGGGAGCAGTACTTC.

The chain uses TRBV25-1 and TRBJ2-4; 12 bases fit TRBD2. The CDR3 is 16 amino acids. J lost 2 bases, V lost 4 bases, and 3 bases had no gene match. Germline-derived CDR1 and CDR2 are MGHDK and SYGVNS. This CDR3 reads CASSVTSGGSKNIQYF. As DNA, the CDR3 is TGTGCCAGCAGTGTGACTAGCGGGGGTTCCAAAAACATTCAGTACTTC.

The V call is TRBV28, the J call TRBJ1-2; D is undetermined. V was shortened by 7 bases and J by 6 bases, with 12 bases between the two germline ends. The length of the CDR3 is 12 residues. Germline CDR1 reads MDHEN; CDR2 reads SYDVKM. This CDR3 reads CASTSVEDGYTF. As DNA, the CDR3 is TGTGCCAGCACCTCGGTCGAGGATGGCTACACCTTC.

Written as DNA, the CDR3 is TGTGCCAGCAGAGACCAGACAGGGGATGGCTACACCTTC. Protein product: CASRDQTGDGYTF. The V and J genes are TRBV28 and TRBJ1-2; TRBD1 matches at 8 bases. This CDR3 has 13 amino acids. Trimming cost V 6 bases and J 6 bases; bases outside gene matches: 6. Per germline, CDR1 MDHEN and CDR2 SYDVKM.

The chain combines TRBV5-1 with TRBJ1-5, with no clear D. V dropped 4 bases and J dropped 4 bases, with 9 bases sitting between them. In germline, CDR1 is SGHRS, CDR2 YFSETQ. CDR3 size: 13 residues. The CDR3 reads CASSPTLNQPQHF. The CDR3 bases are TGCGCCAGCAGCCCGACACTTAATCAGCCCCAGCATTTT.

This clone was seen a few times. CDR3 amino acids: CASRPGERSYGYTF. The CDR3 DNA reads as TGTGCCTCCAGGCCGGGGGAGAGGAGCTATGGCTACACCTTC. The rearrangement uses TRBV5-4 and TRBJ1-2; tentatively, D is TRBD1 (5 bases). The V gene's germline CDR1 is SGHNT and CDR2 YYREEE (reference sequence). This CDR3 comprises 14 residues. V lost 10 bases and J 4 bases, leaving 20 bases between the germline ends.

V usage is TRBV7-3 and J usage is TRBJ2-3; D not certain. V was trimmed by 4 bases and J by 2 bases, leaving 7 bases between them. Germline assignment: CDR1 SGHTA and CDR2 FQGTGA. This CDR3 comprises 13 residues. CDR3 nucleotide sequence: TGTGCCAGCAGCTCGTCTTACACAGATACGCAGTATTTT. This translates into CASSSSYTDTQYF.

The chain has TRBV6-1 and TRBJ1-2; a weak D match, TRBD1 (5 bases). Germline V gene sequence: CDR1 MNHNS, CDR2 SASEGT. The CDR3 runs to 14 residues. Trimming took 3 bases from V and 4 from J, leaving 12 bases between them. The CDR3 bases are TGTGCCAGCAGTGATAACCGGGGGTCCTATGGCTACACCTTC. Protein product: CASSDNRGSYGYTF.